This is a list of T cell receptor beta chains from one sample in a study of blood T cell repertoires in COVID-19. The repertoire was sequenced with immunoSEQ multiplex PCR; TCRdb's copy has only in-frame clones and lacks some. The sample holds some 120,000 clones, around 87% seen once. Sequencing was carried out using peripheral blood. The receptors were sampled from a man in his 70s with active or convalescent COVID-19. The CDR3 runs from the conserved cysteine through the conserved F or W. Fields, in order: CDR3 protein, V gene, D gene, CDR3 length. The D gene is left open where the match is weak.

CDR3: CATSVFAGGRDEQFF
V: TRBV24-1
D: TRBD2
length: 15

CDR3: CASSYGRGPQHF
V: TRBV28
D: .
length: 12

CDR3: CASSLGASDEQFF
V: TRBV7-9
D: .
length: 13

CDR3: CASSLPQREWGTDTQYF
V: TRBV27
D: TRBD2
length: 17

CDR3: CASSSRTGYYEQYF
V: TRBV11-1
D: TRBD1
length: 14

CDR3: CASSLFGGADYTF
V: TRBV11-2
D: .
length: 13

CDR3: CASVFLAGVREQFF
V: TRBV2
D: TRBD2
length: 14

CDR3: CASSPGTGGRNEQFF
V: TRBV7-2
D: TRBD1
length: 15

CDR3: CASSLDRWGEKLFF
V: TRBV28
D: .
length: 14

CDR3: CASSLPSSGRAPYEQYF
V: TRBV5-4
D: TRBD2
length: 17

CDR3: CASSQTGRGRLAGELFF
V: TRBV14
D: .
length: 17

CDR3: CASSIGQDEQYF
V: TRBV5-5
D: TRBD1
length: 12

CDR3: CASSVYGLQETQYF
V: TRBV9
D: .
length: 14

CDR3: CASSKGENTEAFF
V: TRBV19
D: .
length: 13

CDR3: CASSETDRGYGYTF
V: TRBV28
D: TRBD1
length: 14

CDR3: CASSPGTSKNEQYF
V: TRBV5-1
D: TRBD2
length: 14

CDR3: CASSPSETESYEQYF
V: TRBV7-2
D: .
length: 15

CDR3: CATSRDGQDGYTF
V: TRBV15
D: TRBD1
length: 13

CDR3: CATSRVSGGINEQFF
V: TRBV15
D: .
length: 15

CDR3: CASSPGSGREAYNEQFF
V: TRBV7-9
D: TRBD2
length: 17

CDR3: CASSLFHGGNQPQHF
V: TRBV5-5
D: .
length: 15

CDR3: CASSFPVRGSSPLHF
V: TRBV28
D: .
length: 15

CDR3: CASSQGIFRQSNNSPLHF
V: TRBV3-1/TRBV3-2
D: .
length: 18

CDR3: CASSYPAGSKTQYF
V: TRBV6-6
D: .
length: 14

CDR3: CASSMGGQWRTDTQYF
V: TRBV19
D: .
length: 16

CDR3: CASSKKGQGFGTGELFF
V: TRBV2
D: TRBD1
length: 17

CDR3: CASSPGQGAWEQFF
V: TRBV14
D: TRBD1
length: 14

CDR3: CASSPVGTGGVKTQYF
V: TRBV28
D: TRBD1
length: 16

CDR3: CASSIKRQGYQPQHF
V: TRBV19
D: .
length: 15

CDR3: CASSVGQGGHYEQYF
V: TRBV5-1
D: .
length: 15

CDR3: CASSLDSANSPLHF
V: TRBV11-2
D: .
length: 14

CDR3: CASSSVASSYEQYF
V: TRBV28
D: .
length: 14

CDR3: CASSYTLLAESSYNEQFF
V: TRBV28
D: .
length: 18

CDR3: CASRPTGTSGNTIYF
V: TRBV11-2
D: TRBD1
length: 15

CDR3: CASSLPAGAKKLFF
V: TRBV7-9
D: .
length: 14

CDR3: CASSSLGGYNSPLHF
V: TRBV27
D: .
length: 15

CDR3: CASSKASHDRASSYEQYF
V: TRBV21-1
D: .
length: 18

CDR3: CAGRGNYGYTF
V: TRBV6-6
D: .
length: 11

CDR3: CASSVDERGLAHTGELFF
V: TRBV9
D: TRBD2
length: 18

CDR3: CASSLDGDSEAFF
V: TRBV27
D: .
length: 13

CDR3: CASSPRTSGRVHEQYF
V: TRBV9
D: TRBD2
length: 16

CDR3: CASSLSSYNEQFF
V: TRBV28
D: .
length: 13

CDR3: CAISPTLVGAGELFF
V: TRBV10-3
D: .
length: 15

CDR3: CASSLGQGGGNQPQHF
V: TRBV11-2
D: TRBD1
length: 16

CDR3: CASRNRGRGEKLFF
V: TRBV19
D: TRBD1
length: 14

CDR3: CATSRGLAQQETQYF
V: TRBV15
D: TRBD2
length: 15

CDR3: CATRTGRSSPLHF
V: TRBV2
D: .
length: 13

CDR3: CATQGTGHNSPLHF
V: TRBV28
D: TRBD1
length: 14

CDR3: CASSQGQGAQYEQYF
V: TRBV11-2
D: TRBD1
length: 15

CDR3: CASSQDRWGGSSYNEQFF
V: TRBV3-1/TRBV3-2
D: TRBD2
length: 18

CDR3: CAISRLAGDEQYF
V: TRBV10-3
D: TRBD2
length: 13

CDR3: CASSPGQGGISNYGYTF
V: TRBV18
D: TRBD1
length: 17

CDR3: CASSLQETQYF
V: TRBV7-2
D: .
length: 11

CDR3: CASSAGQGDDTIYF
V: TRBV13
D: TRBD1
length: 14

CDR3: CASNTPPGNYGYTF
V: TRBV28
D: .
length: 14

CDR3: CASSLGSTGGTGANVLTF
V: TRBV19
D: TRBD1
length: 18